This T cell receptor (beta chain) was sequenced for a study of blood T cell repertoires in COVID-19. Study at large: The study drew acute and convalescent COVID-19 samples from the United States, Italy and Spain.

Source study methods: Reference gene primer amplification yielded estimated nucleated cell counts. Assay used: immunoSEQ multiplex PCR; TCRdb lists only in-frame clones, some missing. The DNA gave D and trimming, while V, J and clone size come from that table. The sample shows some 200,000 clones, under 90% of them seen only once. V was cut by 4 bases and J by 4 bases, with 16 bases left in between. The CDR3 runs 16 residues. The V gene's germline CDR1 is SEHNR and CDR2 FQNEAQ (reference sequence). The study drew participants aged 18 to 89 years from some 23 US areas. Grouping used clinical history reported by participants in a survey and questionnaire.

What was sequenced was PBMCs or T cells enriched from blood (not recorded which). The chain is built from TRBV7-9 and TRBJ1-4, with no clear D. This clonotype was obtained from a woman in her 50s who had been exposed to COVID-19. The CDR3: CASSWVWGAGNEKLFF. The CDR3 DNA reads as TGTGCCAGCAGCTGGGTGTGGGGAGCTGGTAATGAAAAACTGTTTTTT.